This section outlines one TCR beta chain sequence together with its context. Its antigen is undetermined. Germline V lookup: CDR1 MDHEN, CDR2 SYDVKM. Trimming cost V 3 bases and J 6 bases, with 10 bases left between them. The length of the CDR3 is 13 residues. Profiling relied on immunoSEQ multiplex PCR, and the TCRdb table lists in-frame clones only, not all of them. The sample shows some 140,000 clones, 70% to 90% of them seen only once. This sample is part of a study of T cells in localized non-small cell lung cancer. Findings and limits, study-wide: Adjacent lung tissue had a median approximately 61 of the top 100 clones found in the tumor.

V gene TRBV28 combines with J gene TRBJ2-3; the D is unclear. The receptor's source is a female donor at least 60 years old with stage I lung adenocarcinoma. The sample consisted of peripheral blood, taken before any cancer treatment. CDR3 sequence (DNA): TGTGCCAGCAGTTTTACTAAAACGGATACGCAGTATTTT. This gives the protein CASSFTKTDTQYF.